This T cell receptor beta chain was retrieved from a study of blood T cell repertoires in COVID-19. At the level of the study: Collection of acute and convalescent COVID-19 samples took place in the United States, Italy and Spain. In each case, the material was cDNA or gDNA derived from T cells, B-cell-depleted T cells, or PBMCs.

In the study's own analysis: Using reference gene primer amplification, nucleated cell counts were estimated. The method was immunoSEQ multiplex PCR; TCRdb's version includes in-frame clones alone and lacks a portion of them. The DNA was the basis for D and trimming; V, J and clone size are from that table. The sample yields 55,000 to 90,000 clones, around 83% seen once. CDR1 SGDLS and CDR2 YYNGEE come from the germline V gene. Trimming left V 4 bases short and J 8 bases short, with 10 bases between. CDR3 length: 13 residues. This TCR came from a woman older than 75 with active or convalescent COVID-19. Sequencing input: peripheral blood. The chain joins TRBV9 to TRBJ2-6; D possibly corresponds to TRBD2 (5 bases). The CDR3 sequence is CASSIEGTNVLTF. CDR3 nucleotides: TGTGCCAGCAGCATCGAGGGTACCAACGTCCTGACTTTC.